This is a list of T cell receptor beta chains from one sample in a study of T cells after posttransplantation cyclophosphamide. The assay was immunoSEQ multiplex PCR, and TCRdb's table has in-frame clones only and misses some. The sample is made up of some 35,000 clones, none counted only once. Specimen: PBMCs. These receptors were obtained from a man aged 25-45 years in good health and a related stem cell transplant donor. Each CDR3 is given with its conserved first and last residue. The order of the fields is D gene, V gene, J gene, clone size, CDR3 protein, CDR3 DNA. The D gene is left open where the match is weak. Rows may omit the clone size; those that give it use once, few, many or a size class.

>NA|TRBV19|TRBJ1-6|many
CASSTTSLAGNSPLHF
TGTGCCAGTAGTACGACTTCTTTAGCCGGGAATTCACCCCTCCACTTT
>NA|TRBV27|TRBJ2-7|many
CASSSKQALLYEQYF
TGTGCCAGCAGTTCCAAACAGGCTCTCCTATACGAGCAGTACTTC
>TRBD1|TRBV10-3|TRBJ2-1|many
CAIRDTGGSYNEQFF
TGTGCCATCAGAGACACAGGGGGGTCCTACAATGAGCAGTTCTTC
>NA|TRBV2|TRBJ1-5|many
CASSESSGIGNQPQHF
TGTGCCAGCAGTGAGAGCTCGGGGATTGGTAATCAGCCCCAGCATTTT
>TRBD2|TRBV29-1|TRBJ2-2|many
CSVRLAGGRGELFF
TGCAGCGTAAGGCTAGCGGGGGGGCGCGGGGAGCTGTTTTTT
>TRBD1|TRBV6-1|TRBJ1-5|many
CASSFGQADWPQHF
TGTGCCAGCAGCTTCGGACAGGCGGACTGGCCCCAGCATTTT
>TRBD1|TRBV5-1|TRBJ1-4|many
CASSYIPGQGITNEKLFF
TGCGCCAGCAGTTATATACCGGGACAGGGGATAACTAATGAAAAACTGTTTTTT
>NA|TRBV2|TRBJ1-5|many
CASSEMREPQHF
TGTGCCAGCAGTGAAATGCGGGAGCCCCAGCATTTT
>NA|TRBV7-9|TRBJ1-1|many
CASSLAGPTEAFF
TGTGCCAGCAGCTTAGCAGGTCCCACTGAAGCTTTCTTT
>NA|TRBV11-2|TRBJ2-2|many
CASSLASNTGELFF
TGTGCCAGCAGCCTAGCTTCGAACACCGGGGAGCTGTTTTTT
>TRBD1|TRBV2|TRBJ1-6|many
CASSVATGPNSPLHF
TGTGCCAGCAGTGTCGCGACAGGGCCCAATTCACCCCTCCACTTT
>TRBD2|TRBV7-9|TRBJ2-1|many
CASSSWGGDYNEQFF
TGTGCCAGCAGCTCATGGGGGGGGGACTACAATGAGCAGTTCTTC
>TRBD1|TRBV5-4|TRBJ1-2|few
CASSPGTGGNYGYTF
TGTGCCAGCAGCCCAGGGACAGGGGGTAACTATGGCTACACCTTC
>TRBD2|TRBV19|TRBJ2-3|many
CASSIRAGGTDTQYF
TGTGCCAGTAGTATCCGAGCGGGGGGCACAGATACGCAGTATTTT
>TRBD1|TRBV28|TRBJ1-5|many
CASSLGTGRYSNQPQHF
TGTGCCAGCAGTTTGGGGACAGGCCGGTATAGCAATCAGCCCCAGCATTTT
>NA|TRBV5-1|TRBJ2-2|many
CASSFPASDTGELFF
TGCGCCAGCAGCTTCCCGGCTAGCGATACCGGGGAGCTGTTTTTT
>NA|TRBV10-1|TRBJ2-3|NA
CASSGNDGSSNTDTQYF
TGCGCCAGCAGCGGCAATGACGGGTCGAGTAACACAGATACGCAGTATTTT
>NA|TRBV10-3|TRBJ1-1|many
CAISGGQQRSMNTEAFF
TGTGCCATCAGTGGGGGGCAACAGAGAAGTATGAACACTGAAGCTTTCTTT
>TRBD2|TRBV6-1|TRBJ2-5|many
CASSEASSGGVGETQYF
TGTGCCAGCAGTGAAGCGTCTAGCGGGGGGGTAGGAGAGACCCAGTACTTC
>NA|TRBV6-5|TRBJ2-7|few
CASSYSEGVGEQYF
TGTGCCAGCAGTTACTCGGAAGGGGTAGGCGAGCAGTACTTC
>NA|TRBV7-7|TRBJ1-1|many
CASSLAEGTEAFF
TGTGCCAGCAGCTTAGCCGAGGGCACTGAAGCTTTCTTT
>TRBD1|TRBV9|TRBJ2-3|few
CASSPQGAMRTDTQYF
TGTGCCAGCAGCCCCCAGGGGGCTATGAGAACAGATACGCAGTATTTT
>TRBD1|TRBV5-8|TRBJ1-1|many
CASSFDRGRTEAFF
TGTGCCAGCAGCTTCGACAGGGGGAGGACTGAAGCTTTCTTT
>TRBD1|TRBV5-1|TRBJ1-2|few
CASSPGTGGRDYGYTF
TGCGCCAGCAGCCCCGGGACAGGCGGAAGGGACTATGGCTACACCTTC
>TRBD1|TRBV7-8|TRBJ2-2|many
CASSLDRVSTGELFF
TGTGCCAGCAGCCTCGACAGGGTGTCTACCGGGGAGCTGTTTTTT
>TRBD1|TRBV6-2/TRBV6-3|TRBJ1-5|many
CASSYPRLTGDLNQPQHF
TGTGCCAGCAGTTATCCCCGATTGACAGGGGATCTCAATCAGCCCCAGCATTTT
>TRBD1|TRBV5-1|TRBJ2-3|NA
CASSLAGQGAWTDTQYF
TGCGCCAGCAGCTTGGCCGGACAGGGGGCTTGGACAGATACGCAGTATTTT
>NA|TRBV7-7|TRBJ2-1|many
CASSLGPEKYNEQFF
TGTGCCAGCAGCTTAGGGCCAGAAAAATACAATGAGCAGTTCTTC
>NA|TRBV5-5|TRBJ2-7|many
CASSSLTSSRTYEQYF
TGTGCCAGCAGCTCGCTGACTAGTAGCAGAACCTACGAGCAGTACTTC
>TRBD1|TRBV4-1|TRBJ1-1|many
CASSQTGQRNTEAFF
TGCGCCAGCAGCCAGACGGGACAGCGGAACACTGAAGCTTTCTTT
>NA|TRBV19|TRBJ1-2|many
CASTQVIEGGYTF
TGTGCCAGTACCCAGGTAATCGAGGGTGGCTACACCTTC
>NA|TRBV12-5|TRBJ2-2|few
CASGLVTVNTGELFF
TGTGCTAGTGGTTTGGTAACGGTGAACACCGGGGAGCTGTTTTTT
>TRBD1|TRBV5-5|TRBJ1-1|many
CASSRGTGGTEAFF
TGTGCCAGCAGCCGAGGGACAGGGGGCACTGAAGCTTTCTTT
>NA|TRBV4-2|TRBJ2-1|many
CASSQVGGGRYNEQFF
TGTGCCAGCAGCCAAGTAGGCGGGGGCCGCTACAATGAGCAGTTCTTC
>TRBD2|TRBV12-3/TRBV12-4|TRBJ2-1|many
CASSLAPGGLYNEQFF
TGTGCCAGCAGTTTAGCTCCGGGGGGGCTATACAATGAGCAGTTCTTC
>TRBD1|TRBV15|TRBJ2-7|many
CATSRGDRSYEQYF
TGTGCCACCAGCAGGGGGGACAGGAGCTACGAGCAGTACTTC
>TRBD1|TRBV18|TRBJ1-1|many
CASSIDRALPYEAFF
TGTGCCAGCTCAATCGACAGGGCCCTTCCATATGAAGCTTTCTTT
>NA|TRBV13|TRBJ1-1|NA
CASSLGNRENTEAFF
TGTGCCAGCAGCTTAGGGAACAGGGAGAACACTGAAGCTTTCTTT
>TRBD1|TRBV6-1|TRBJ1-4|many
CASSPGQGANEKLFF
TGTGCCAGCAGCCCGGGACAGGGGGCTAATGAAAAACTGTTTTTT
>TRBD2|TRBV5-4|TRBJ2-5|few
CASSLTGSGGETQYF
TGTGCCAGCAGCCTCACGGGGTCGGGGGGAGAGACCCAGTACTTC
>TRBD2|TRBV9|TRBJ2-5|NA
CASSVASGGAGETQYF
TGTGCCAGCAGCGTAGCGAGCGGGGGGGCTGGGGAGACCCAGTACTTC
>NA|TRBV12-3/TRBV12-4|TRBJ1-5|many
CASSLGGGGNQPQHF
TGTGCCAGCAGTTTGGGGGGGGGTGGCAATCAGCCCCAGCATTTT
>NA|TRBV2|TRBJ2-2|many
CASSEDTNTGELFF
TGTGCCAGCAGTGAGGACACCAACACCGGGGAGCTGTTTTTT
>NA|TRBV7-3|TRBJ1-1|many
CASSAGGMNTEAFF
TGTGCCAGCAGTGCCGGGGGGATGAACACTGAAGCTTTCTTT